The T cell receptor beta chain described here comes from a study of a mutant IDH1 vaccine in newly diagnosed glioma. The wider study: Treated patients showed a male proportion of approximately 62%, a female proportion of 37.5%, and a mean age of approximately 40 years.

A note on this clone: Its antigen is currently unknown.

Profiled with immunoSEQ multiplex PCR; TCRdb holds only in-frame clones, not every one. The sample records about 42,000 clones, approximately 83% being singletons. This CDR3 is 12 amino acids long. Germline CDR1 LNHNV, CDR2 YYDKDF (reference sequence). Deletions cut 0 bases from V and 14 bases from J, with 13 bases between. This sample's time point: week 35, safety follow-up. Every vaccine dose comprised 300 ug of mutant IDH1 20-mer peptide plus topical imiquimod. Patients carried new grade 3 or 4 IDH1-mutant astrocytomas lacking nuclear ATRX. The material sequenced was PBMCs, taken from a glioma patient whose treatment included an IDH1 peptide vaccine. This receptor was taken from a woman between 45 and 60 years old with glioma. V usage is TRBV15 and J usage is TRBJ2-5; tentative D call: TRBD2 (5 bases). The CDR3 nucleotides read TGTGCCACCAGCAGAGATCATACGGGGAGATACTTC. Protein product: CATSRDHTGRYF.